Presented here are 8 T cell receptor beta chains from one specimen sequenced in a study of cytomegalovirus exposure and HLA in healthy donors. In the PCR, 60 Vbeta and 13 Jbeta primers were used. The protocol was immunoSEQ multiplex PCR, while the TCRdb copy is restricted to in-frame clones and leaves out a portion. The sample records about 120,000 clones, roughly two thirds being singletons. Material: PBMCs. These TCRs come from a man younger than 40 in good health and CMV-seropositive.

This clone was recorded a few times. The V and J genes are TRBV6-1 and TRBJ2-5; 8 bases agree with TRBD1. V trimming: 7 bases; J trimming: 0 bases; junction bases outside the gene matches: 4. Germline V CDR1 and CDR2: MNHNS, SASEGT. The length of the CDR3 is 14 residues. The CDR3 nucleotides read TGTGCCAGCACTAAGGACAGGGACCAAGAGACCCAGTACTTC. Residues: CASTKDRDQETQYF.

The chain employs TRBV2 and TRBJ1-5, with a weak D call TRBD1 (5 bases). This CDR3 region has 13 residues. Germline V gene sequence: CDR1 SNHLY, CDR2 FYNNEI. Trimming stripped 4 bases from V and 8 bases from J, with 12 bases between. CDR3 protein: CASSGWGGEPQHF. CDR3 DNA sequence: TGTGCCAGCAGTGGTTGGGGCGGGGAGCCCCAGCATTTT.

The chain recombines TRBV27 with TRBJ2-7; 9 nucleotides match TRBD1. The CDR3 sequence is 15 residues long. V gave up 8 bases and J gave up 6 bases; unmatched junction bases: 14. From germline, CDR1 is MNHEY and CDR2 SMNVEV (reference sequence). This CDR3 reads CASSRPGTGLVEQYF. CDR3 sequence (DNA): TGTGCCAGCTCGAGGCCGGGGACAGGGTTAGTCGAGCAGTACTTC.

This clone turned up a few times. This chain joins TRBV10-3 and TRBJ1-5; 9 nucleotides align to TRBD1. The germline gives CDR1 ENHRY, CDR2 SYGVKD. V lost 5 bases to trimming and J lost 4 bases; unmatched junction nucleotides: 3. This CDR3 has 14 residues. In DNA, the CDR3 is TGTGCCATCAGTAAACAGGGGGCTAATCAGCCCCAGCATTTT. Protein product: CAISKQGANQPQHF.

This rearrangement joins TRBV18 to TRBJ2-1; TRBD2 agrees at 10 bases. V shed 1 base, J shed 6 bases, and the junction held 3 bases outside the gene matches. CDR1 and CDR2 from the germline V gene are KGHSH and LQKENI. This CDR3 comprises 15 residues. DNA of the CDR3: TGTGCCAGCTCACCACTAGCGGGGGGAGGCAATGAGCAGTTCTTC. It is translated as CASSPLAGGGNEQFF.

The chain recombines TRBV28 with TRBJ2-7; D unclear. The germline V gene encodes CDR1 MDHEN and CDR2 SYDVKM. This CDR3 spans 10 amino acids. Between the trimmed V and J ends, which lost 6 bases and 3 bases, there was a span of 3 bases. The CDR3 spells CASRLYEQYF. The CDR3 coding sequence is TGTGCCAGCAGACTCTACGAGCAGTACTTC.

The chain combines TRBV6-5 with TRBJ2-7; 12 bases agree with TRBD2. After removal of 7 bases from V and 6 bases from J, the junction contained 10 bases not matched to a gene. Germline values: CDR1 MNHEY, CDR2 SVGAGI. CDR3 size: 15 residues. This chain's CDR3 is CASTDPTSGRCEQYF. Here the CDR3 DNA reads TGTGCCAGCACTGACCCGACTAGCGGGAGATGCGAGCAGTACTTC.

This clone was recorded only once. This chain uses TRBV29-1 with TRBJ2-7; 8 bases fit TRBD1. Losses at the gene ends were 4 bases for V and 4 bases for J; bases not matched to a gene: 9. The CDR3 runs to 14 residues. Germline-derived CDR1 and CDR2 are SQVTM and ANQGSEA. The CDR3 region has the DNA TGCAGCGTTGGGAGGCCAGGGGGCTCTTACGAGCAGTACTTC. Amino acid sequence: CSVGRPGGSYEQYF.